Listed below are T cell receptor beta chains from one sample, sequenced in a study of blood T cells in healthy people across ages. TCRdb used MiXCR to reprocess the 5' RACE reads, holding one entry per CDR3 protein. This sample has under 2,000,000 distinct CDR3 sequences, with 40% to 55% found just once. Sequenced sample: blood. These receptors came from a woman aged 40 to 50 in good health. CDR3s include the opening cysteine and the closing phenylalanine or tryptophan. Each record gives: J gene, V gene, D gene, CDR3 length, clone size, CDR3 DNA, CDR3 protein. D genes are given only for firm matches. Not all rows give a size; the values are once, few, many and, for expanded clones, a class.

j_gene: TRBJ2-5; v_gene: TRBV20-1; d_gene: TRBD2; len: 12; abundance: .; CDR3nt: TGCAGTGCTAGAGCTTCCGGGGGGATGCAGTACTTC; CDR3aa: CSARASGGMQYF
j_gene: TRBJ1-6; v_gene: TRBV20-1; d_gene: TRBD1; len: 15; abundance: .; CDR3nt: TGCAGTGCTCACAGGGGGCTACTCTATAATTCACCCCTCCACTTT; CDR3aa: CSAHRGLLYNSPLHF
j_gene: TRBJ2-7; v_gene: TRBV2; d_gene: .; len: 15; abundance: .; CDR3nt: TGTGCCAGCAGAGTCGGCGGGGGCCGTTCCTACGAGCAGTACTTC; CDR3aa: CASRVGGGRSYEQYF
j_gene: TRBJ2-1; v_gene: TRBV6-2/TRBV6-3; d_gene: .; len: 15; abundance: .; CDR3nt: TGTGCCAGCTCTTCTATTCTGAGCTCCTACAATGAGCAGTTCTTC; CDR3aa: CASSSILSSYNEQFF
j_gene: TRBJ1-2; v_gene: TRBV12-3/TRBV12-4; d_gene: .; len: 16; abundance: .; CDR3nt: TGTGCCAGCAGTTTAGTGGCGTTCGGACCTAACTATGGCTACACCTTC; CDR3aa: CASSLVAFGPNYGYTF
j_gene: TRBJ2-4; v_gene: TRBV2; d_gene: TRBD2; len: 15; abundance: once; CDR3nt: TGTGCCAGCAGTGAAGTAGCGGGGGCCGGAGGCATTCAGTACTTC; CDR3aa: CASSEVAGAGGIQYF
j_gene: TRBJ2-1; v_gene: TRBV20-1; d_gene: .; len: 17; abundance: .; CDR3nt: TGCAGTGCTAGAGATCCCTCTTCGGCTAGCTCCTACAATGAGCAGTTCTTC; CDR3aa: CSARDPSSASSYNEQFF
j_gene: TRBJ2-3; v_gene: TRBV20-1; d_gene: TRBD2; len: 15; abundance: .; CDR3nt: TGCAGTGTCCTACCGGGGGGGCCAGGAACAGATACGCAGTATTTT; CDR3aa: CSVLPGGPGTDTQYF
j_gene: TRBJ2-7; v_gene: TRBV20-1; d_gene: TRBD2; len: 14; abundance: .; CDR3nt: TGCAGTGCTAGAAGGACTAGCGGGGGGCGGGAGCAGTACTTC; CDR3aa: CSARRTSGGREQYF
j_gene: TRBJ1-4; v_gene: TRBV3-1; d_gene: .; len: 15; abundance: .; CDR3nt: TGTGCCAGCAGCCAAGAATGGCAACATGCTGAAAAACTGTTTTTT; CDR3aa: CASSQEWQHAEKLFF
j_gene: TRBJ1-4; v_gene: TRBV5-1; d_gene: .; len: 14; abundance: .; CDR3nt: TGCGCCAGCAGCGAGAAAGCAACTAATGAAAAACTGTTTTTT; CDR3aa: CASSEKATNEKLFF
j_gene: TRBJ2-5; v_gene: TRBV20-1; d_gene: .; len: 14; abundance: .; CDR3nt: TGCAGTGCCATCGACAGGTTACTACAAGAGACCCAGTACTTC; CDR3aa: CSAIDRLLQETQYF
j_gene: TRBJ2-5; v_gene: TRBV20-1; d_gene: .; len: 14; abundance: .; CDR3nt: TGCAGTGCCCAGGGGCGGGGCCAGCAAGAGACCCAGTACTTC; CDR3aa: CSAQGRGQQETQYF